Listed below are T cell receptor beta chains from one sample, sequenced in a study of human T cells and chemical hapten exposure. TCRdb redid the calling of the RACE reads with MiXCR, one entry per CDR3 protein. In the table there are nearly 110,000 distinct CDR3 sequences, 9% to 15% of which are singletons. Sequencing was performed on whole blood, taken in connection with sensitization to the hapten diphenylcyclopropenone (DPC). The receptor source for this set is a woman aged 45-59 years with alopecia areata. Some clones in this sample may be carry-over from other donors' samples. The CDR3 runs from the conserved cysteine through the conserved F or W. The D gene is left open where the match is weak. Only some rows state a clone size, as once, few, many or a class for expanded clones.

abundance | d_gene | j_gene | v_gene | CDR3aa | CDR3nt
few | TRBD1 | TRBJ1-5 | TRBV4-3 | CASSGDRNQPQHF | TGCGCCAGCAGTGGGGACAGAAATCAGCCCCAGCATTTT
- | TRBD2 | TRBJ2-3 | TRBV28 | CASSLTSGHTDTQYF | TGTGCCAGCAGTTTGACTAGCGGACACACAGATACGCAGTATTTT
many | - | TRBJ2-7 | TRBV12-3/TRBV12-4 | CASSLTGSGGGEQYF | TGTGCCAGCAGTCTCACAGGGTCGGGTGGTGGCGAGCAGTACTTC
many | TRBD1 | TRBJ1-3 | TRBV11-2 | CASSQGQGATNTIYF | TGTGCCAGCAGCCAGGGACAGGGGGCCACAAACACCATATATTTT
few | - | TRBJ2-2 | TRBV6-5 | CASSKRQITGELFF | TGTGCCAGCAGTAAGAGGCAGATTACCGGGGAGCTGTTTTTT
few | TRBD2 | TRBJ2-3 | TRBV7-6 | CASSPQMDSGGTDTQYF | TGTGCCAGCAGCCCCCAAATGGATAGCGGGGGGACAGATACGCAGTATTTT
few | - | TRBJ1-1 | TRBV28 | CASSTYNTEAFF | TGTGCCAGCAGCACTTATAACACTGAAGCTTTCTTT
- | - | TRBJ1-1 | TRBV15 | CATSRDRGTEAFF | TGTGCCACCAGCAGAGATCGTGGTACCGAAGCTTTCTTT
few | TRBD1 | TRBJ1-1 | TRBV28 | CASSSAQGARGTEAFF | TGTGCCAGCAGTTCCGCGCAGGGGGCGCGGGGCACTGAAGCTTTCTTT
few | TRBD2 | TRBJ2-1 | TRBV7-9 | CASSLSSGSFNEQFF | TGTGCCAGCAGCTTAAGCAGCGGGAGTTTCAATGAGCAGTTCTTC
- | - | TRBJ2-2 | TRBV20-1 | CSAREGTPTGELFF | TGCAGTGCTAGAGAGGGAACCCCCACCGGGGAGCTGTTTTTT
- | - | TRBJ1-2 | TRBV28 | CALRGAQGSGYTF | TGTGCCCTCCGGGGAGCCCAGGGAAGCGGCTACACCTTC
- | - | TRBJ1-1 | TRBV6-2/TRBV6-3 | CASKFLTEAFF | TGTGCCAGCAAGTTCTTGACTGAAGCTTTCTTT
- | - | TRBJ2-7 | TRBV7-2 | CASSLMAGSHEQYF | TGTGCCAGCAGCTTAATGGCAGGGTCCCACGAGCAGTACTTC
- | - | TRBJ2-7 | TRBV4-3 | CASSQDLINEQYF | TGCGCCAGCAGCCAAGATCTAATCAACGAGCAGTACTTC
- | TRBD1 | TRBJ1-6 | TRBV18 | CASSPGTGNFLHF | TGTGCCAGCTCACCTGGGACAGGAAATTTCCTCCACTTT
many | - | TRBJ1-1 | TRBV6-5 | CASSYGGVNTEAFF | TGTGCCAGCAGTTACGGGGGAGTTAACACTGAAGCTTTCTTT
few | - | TRBJ1-1 | TRBV12-3/TRBV12-4 | CASSLGGDPFAEAFF | TGTGCCAGCAGTTTAGGGGGGGACCCGTTTGCTGAAGCTTTCTTT
few | - | TRBJ1-2 | TRBV6-1 | CASSEAAELYGYTF | TGTGCCAGCAGTGAAGCGGCAGAACTCTATGGCTACACCTTC
few | TRBD2 | TRBJ2-3 | TRBV28 | CASSSTRFSGMGTDTQYF | TGTGCCAGCAGTTCAACCCGGTTTAGCGGGATGGGTACAGATACGCAGTATTTT
many | - | TRBJ1-1 | TRBV12-3/TRBV12-4 | CASKGPMNTEAFF | TGTGCCAGCAAAGGACCAATGAACACTGAAGCTTTCTTT
many | - | TRBJ2-7 | TRBV7-9 | CASSLHPGQNYEQYF | TGTGCCAGCAGCTTACACCCGGGACAAAACTACGAGCAGTACTTC
- | TRBD2 | TRBJ2-2 | TRBV12-3/TRBV12-4 | CASSWGLPDTGELFF | TGTGCCAGCAGTTGGGGACTACCCGACACCGGGGAGCTGTTTTTT
- | - | TRBJ2-1 | TRBV12-5 | CASGPGTFSSYNEQFF | TGTGCTAGTGGTCCCGGGACTTTCAGCTCCTACAATGAGCAGTTCTTC
few | - | TRBJ2-2 | TRBV6-5 | CASHEGAKKTGELFF | TGTGCCAGCCACGAGGGAGCAAAGAAGACCGGGGAGCTGTTTTTT
few | - | TRBJ2-7 | TRBV11-2 | CASSLGSSSRGSYEQYF | TGTGCCAGCAGCTTGGGTAGTAGTTCTAGGGGTTCCTACGAGCAGTACTTC
- | TRBD2 | TRBJ2-7 | TRBV6-5 | CASSYSRPLAGGTYEQYF | TGTGCCAGCAGTTACTCGAGACCCCTAGCGGGGGGTACCTACGAGCAGTACTTC
many | - | TRBJ2-1 | TRBV4-1 | CASSQVSYEQFF | TGCGCCAGCAGCCAAGTGTCGTATGAGCAGTTCTTC